The rows below give T cell receptor beta chains drawn from one sample of a study of cytomegalovirus exposure and HLA in healthy donors. Here immunoSEQ multiplex PCR was the method, and the copy in TCRdb shows in-frame clones only, minus some. The data show around 150,000 clones, 80% seen once. Material for sequencing was PBMCs. These receptors were obtained from a woman aged 50 to 60 in good health and CMV-seronegative. The conserved cysteine and the conserved F or W are not part of the CDR3 here. The D gene is left open where the match is weak.

>TRBV4-3|-
ASSQVRSGVGNIQY
>TRBV28|-
ASSSAGGKSGELF
>TRBV5-1|-
ASSLADRDFITYEQY
>TRBV5-1|-
ASSSGLVGGDTQY
>TRBV6-5|-
ASSFGGHAF
>TRBV27|-
ASSPPGGINEKLF
>TRBV28|-
ASGLPGAQGYT
>TRBV7-8|TRBD2
ASSLGTSGRYEQY
>TRBV7-8|-
ASSLDAVVYEQY
>TRBV4-2|-
ASSQSPIPNTEAF
>TRBV15|TRBD2
ATSKDRSGGAGKTQY
>TRBV7-9|TRBD2
ASSLVKGTSGVGYNEQF
>TRBV9|-
ASSVAEDSPGNEQF
>TRBV12-5|-
ASGQEFGQF
>TRBV5-1|-
ASRPTGTNEKLF
>TRBV28|-
ASSLGGISYEQY
>TRBV9|-
ASSVDRGIGTEAF
>TRBV27|-
ASKSRAFYGYT
>TRBV6-5|-
ASSRTPVYEQY
>TRBV13|-
ASSFSVRTDGNTDTQY
>TRBV27|TRBD1
ASSFQGVNEKLF
>TRBV5-5|-
ASSPTYRTTEAF
>TRBV27|TRBD2
ASSLLASGSYNEQF
>TRBV7-9|-
ASSLAGLSNQPQH
>TRBV19|-
ASNLPLFSTEAF
>TRBV28|-
ASSGLLRDTNYGYT
>TRBV18|-
ASSPAGAGNTIY
>TRBV5-8|-
ASSLYVTDICNEQF
>TRBV19|-
ASMMRQLNTEAF
>TRBV7-8|TRBD2
ASSLHTGGPYEQY
>TRBV7-2|-
ASSFPLVSKETQY
>TRBV25-1|TRBD1
ASSAPGQGTSGYT
>TRBV4-1|-
ASSQDQSTSEQY
>TRBV4-3|TRBD1
ASSPGQGAIYEQY
>TRBV9|TRBD2
ASSLLAGGHTDTQY
>TRBV15|TRBD1
ATSREMGLQGGYGYT
>TRBV4-2|-
ASSQDIGESSYEQY
>TRBV29-1|TRBD2
SVQKRAGAPNEQF
>TRBV28|-
ASSLMGILGGSYNEQF
>TRBV6-6|TRBD1
ASRIRQGAQPQH
>TRBV4-3|-
ASSQNSRANYGYT